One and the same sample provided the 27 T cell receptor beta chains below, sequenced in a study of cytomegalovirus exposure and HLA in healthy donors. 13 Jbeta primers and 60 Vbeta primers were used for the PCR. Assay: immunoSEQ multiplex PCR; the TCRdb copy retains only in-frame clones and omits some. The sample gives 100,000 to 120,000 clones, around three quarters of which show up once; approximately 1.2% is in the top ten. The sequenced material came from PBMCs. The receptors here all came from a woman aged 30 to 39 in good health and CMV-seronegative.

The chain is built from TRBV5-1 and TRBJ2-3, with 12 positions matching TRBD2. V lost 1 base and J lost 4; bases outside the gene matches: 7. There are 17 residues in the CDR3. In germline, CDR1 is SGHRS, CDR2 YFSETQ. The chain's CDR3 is CASSLPSGGASADTQYF. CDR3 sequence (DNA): TGCGCCAGCAGCTTGCCTAGCGGGGGGGCTTCCGCAGATACGCAGTATTTT. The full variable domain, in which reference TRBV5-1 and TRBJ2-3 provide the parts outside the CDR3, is KAGVTQTPRYLIKTRGQQVTLSCSPISGHRSVSWYQQTPGQGLQFLFEYFSETQRNKGNFPGRFSGRQFSNSRSEMNVSTLELGDSALYLCASSLPSGGASADTQYFGPGTRLTVL.

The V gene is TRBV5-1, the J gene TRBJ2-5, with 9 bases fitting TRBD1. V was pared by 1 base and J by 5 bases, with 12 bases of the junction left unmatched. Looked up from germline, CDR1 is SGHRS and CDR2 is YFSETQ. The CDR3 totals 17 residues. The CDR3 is CASSLFATGGEGETQYF. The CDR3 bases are TGCGCCAGCAGCTTGTTTGCTACAGGGGGCGAAGGGGAGACCCAGTACTTC.

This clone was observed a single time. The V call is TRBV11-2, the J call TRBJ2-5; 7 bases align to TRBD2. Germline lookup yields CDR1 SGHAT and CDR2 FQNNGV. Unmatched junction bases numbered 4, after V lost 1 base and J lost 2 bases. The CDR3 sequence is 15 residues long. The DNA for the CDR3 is TGTGCCAGCAGCTTAGGGGGGGGGTATCAAGAGACCCAGTACTTC. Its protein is CASSLGGGYQETQYF. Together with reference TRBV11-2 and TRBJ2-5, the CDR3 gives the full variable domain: EAGVAQSPRYKIIEKRQSVAFWCNPISGHATLYWYQQILGQGPKLLIQFQNNGVVDDSQLPKDRFSAERLKGVDSTLKIQPAKLEDSAVYLCASSLGGGYQETQYFGPGTRLLVL.

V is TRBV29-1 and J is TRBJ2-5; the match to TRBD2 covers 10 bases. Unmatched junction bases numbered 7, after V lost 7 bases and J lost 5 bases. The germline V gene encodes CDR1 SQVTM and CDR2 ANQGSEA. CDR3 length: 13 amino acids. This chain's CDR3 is CSALAGVGETQYF. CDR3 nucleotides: TGCAGCGCCCTAGCGGGAGTAGGTGAGACCCAGTACTTC.

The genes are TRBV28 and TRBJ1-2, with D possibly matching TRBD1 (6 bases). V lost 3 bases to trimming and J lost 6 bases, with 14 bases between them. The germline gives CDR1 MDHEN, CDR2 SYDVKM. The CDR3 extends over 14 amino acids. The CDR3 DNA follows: TGTGCCAGCAGTTTCGGGACACAAGGCGATGGCTACACCTTC. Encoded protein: CASSFGTQGDGYTF.

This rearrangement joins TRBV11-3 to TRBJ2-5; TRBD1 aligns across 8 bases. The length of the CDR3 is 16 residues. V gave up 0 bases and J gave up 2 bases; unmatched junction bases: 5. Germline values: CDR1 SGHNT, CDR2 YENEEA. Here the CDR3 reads CASSLEATGAQETQYF. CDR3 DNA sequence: TGTGCCAGCAGCTTAGAAGCGACAGGGGCACAAGAGACCCAGTACTTC.

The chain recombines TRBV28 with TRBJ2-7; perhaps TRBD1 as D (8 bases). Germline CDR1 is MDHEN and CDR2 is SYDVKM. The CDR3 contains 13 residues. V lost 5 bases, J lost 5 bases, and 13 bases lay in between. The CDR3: CASSRTGRDEQYF. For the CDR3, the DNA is TGTGCCAGCAGTCGGACAGGGAGGGACGAGCAGTACTTC.

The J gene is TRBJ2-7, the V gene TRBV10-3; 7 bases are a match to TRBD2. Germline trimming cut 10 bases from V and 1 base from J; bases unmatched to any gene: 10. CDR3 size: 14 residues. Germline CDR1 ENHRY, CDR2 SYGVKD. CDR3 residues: CATAPGGYSYEQYF. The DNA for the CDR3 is TGTGCCACCGCACCGGGAGGCTATTCCTACGAGCAGTACTTC.

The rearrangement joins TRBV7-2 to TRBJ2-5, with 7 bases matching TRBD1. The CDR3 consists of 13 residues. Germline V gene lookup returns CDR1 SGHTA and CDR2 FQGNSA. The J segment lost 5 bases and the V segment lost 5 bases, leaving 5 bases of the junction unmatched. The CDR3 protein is CASSPGQVETQYF. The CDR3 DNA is TGTGCCAGCAGCCCCGGACAGGTGGAGACCCAGTACTTC. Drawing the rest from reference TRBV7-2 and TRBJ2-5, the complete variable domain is GAGVSQSPSNKVTEKGKDVELRCDPISGHTALYWYRQSLGQGLEFLIYFQGNSAPDKSGLPSDRFSAERTGGSVSTLTIQRTQQEDSAVYLCASSPGQVETQYFGPGTRLLVL.

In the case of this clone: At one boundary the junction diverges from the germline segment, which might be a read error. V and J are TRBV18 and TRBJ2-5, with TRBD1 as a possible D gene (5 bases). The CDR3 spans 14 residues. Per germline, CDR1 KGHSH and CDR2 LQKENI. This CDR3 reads CASSSPRVQETQYF. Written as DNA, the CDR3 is TGTGCCAGCTCATCACCCAGGGTACAAGAGACCCAGTACTTC.

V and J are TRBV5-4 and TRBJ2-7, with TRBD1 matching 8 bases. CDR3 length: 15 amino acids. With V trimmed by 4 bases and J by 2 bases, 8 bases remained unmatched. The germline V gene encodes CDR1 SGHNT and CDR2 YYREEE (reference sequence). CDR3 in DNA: TGTGCCAGCAGCCGCCCGGACAGGGCGGCCTACGAGCAGTACTTC. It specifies CASSRPDRAAYEQYF.

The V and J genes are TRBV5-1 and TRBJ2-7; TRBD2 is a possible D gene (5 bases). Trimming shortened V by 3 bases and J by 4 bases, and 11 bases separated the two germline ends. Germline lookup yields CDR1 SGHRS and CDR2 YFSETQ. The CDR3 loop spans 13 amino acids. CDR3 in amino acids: CASSSGESYEQYF. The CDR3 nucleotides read TGCGCCAGCAGCTCCGGGGAATCTTACGAGCAGTACTTC. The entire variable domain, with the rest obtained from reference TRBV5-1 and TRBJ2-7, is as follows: KAGVTQTPRYLIKTRGQQVTLSCSPISGHRSVSWYQQTPGQGLQFLFEYFSETQRNKGNFPGRFSGRQFSNSRSEMNVSTLELGDSALYLCASSSGESYEQYFGPGTRLTVT.

The CDR3 sequence is CASSPRGGTEAFF. In DNA, the CDR3 is TGTGCCAGCAGCCCTAGGGGAGGCACTGAAGCTTTCTTT. V gene TRBV7-8 combines with J gene TRBJ1-1; D is possibly TRBD1 (5 bases). The CDR3 has 13 amino acids. Trimming removed 5 bases from V and 4 bases from J, with 11 bases in between. From germline, CDR1 is SGHVS and CDR2 FQNEAQ.

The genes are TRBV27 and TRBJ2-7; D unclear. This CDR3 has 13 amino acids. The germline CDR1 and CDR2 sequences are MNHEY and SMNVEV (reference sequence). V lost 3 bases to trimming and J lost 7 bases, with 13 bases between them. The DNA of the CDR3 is TGTGCCAGCAGTTTTAACCCCCACCGGGAGCAGTACTTC. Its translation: CASSFNPHREQYF.

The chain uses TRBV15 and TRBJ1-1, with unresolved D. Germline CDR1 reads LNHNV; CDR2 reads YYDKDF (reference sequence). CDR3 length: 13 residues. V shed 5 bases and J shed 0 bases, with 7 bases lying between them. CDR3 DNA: TGTGCCACCAGCGACACGATGAACACTGAAGCTTTCTTT. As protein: CATSDTMNTEAFF.

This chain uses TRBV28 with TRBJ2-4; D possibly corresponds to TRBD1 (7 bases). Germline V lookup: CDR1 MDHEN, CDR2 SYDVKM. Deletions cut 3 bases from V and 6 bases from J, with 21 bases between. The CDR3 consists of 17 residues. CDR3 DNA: TGTGCCAGCAGTTTCGAGACAGGGAGGAGTGTGAGAAACATTCAGTACTTC. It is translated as CASSFETGRSVRNIQYF.

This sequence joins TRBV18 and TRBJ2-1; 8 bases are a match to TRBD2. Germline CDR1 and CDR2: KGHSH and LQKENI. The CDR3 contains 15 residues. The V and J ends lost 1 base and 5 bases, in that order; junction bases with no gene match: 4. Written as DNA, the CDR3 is TGTGCCAGCTCACCACTAGCGGGGAGACACAATGAGCAGTTCTTC. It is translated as CASSPLAGRHNEQFF.

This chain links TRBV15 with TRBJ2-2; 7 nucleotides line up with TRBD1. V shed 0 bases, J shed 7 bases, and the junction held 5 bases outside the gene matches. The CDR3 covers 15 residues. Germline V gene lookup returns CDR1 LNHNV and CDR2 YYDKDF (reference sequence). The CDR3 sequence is CATSRETGTGGELFF. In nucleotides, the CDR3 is TGTGCCACCAGCAGAGAGACAGGGACGGGCGGGGAGCTGTTTTTT.

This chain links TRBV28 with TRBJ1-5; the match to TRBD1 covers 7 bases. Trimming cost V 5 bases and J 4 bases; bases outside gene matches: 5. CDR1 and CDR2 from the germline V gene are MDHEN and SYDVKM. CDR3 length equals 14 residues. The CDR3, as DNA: TGTGCCAGCAGTCCGGACAGGACTAATCAGCCCCAGCATTTT. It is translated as CASSPDRTNQPQHF.

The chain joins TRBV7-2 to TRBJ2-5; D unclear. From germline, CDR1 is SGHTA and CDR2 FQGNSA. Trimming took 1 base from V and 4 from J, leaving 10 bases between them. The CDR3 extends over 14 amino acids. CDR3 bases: TGTGCCAGCAGCTTAGTGTCGGGTCCAGAGACCCAGTACTTC. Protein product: CASSLVSGPETQYF.

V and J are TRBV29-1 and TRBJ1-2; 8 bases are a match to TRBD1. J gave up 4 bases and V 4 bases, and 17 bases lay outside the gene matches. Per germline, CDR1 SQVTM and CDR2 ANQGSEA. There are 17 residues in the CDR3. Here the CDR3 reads CSVARETGVRDSYGYTF. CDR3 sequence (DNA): TGCAGCGTTGCGCGGGAGACAGGGGTGAGGGATAGCTATGGCTACACCTTC.

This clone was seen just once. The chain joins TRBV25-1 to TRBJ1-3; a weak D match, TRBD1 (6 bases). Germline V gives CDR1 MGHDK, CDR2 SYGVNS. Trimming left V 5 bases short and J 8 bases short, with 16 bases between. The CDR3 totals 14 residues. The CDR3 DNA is TGTGCCAGCAGTATACAGGGTGCGGTTCACACCATATATTTT. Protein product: CASSIQGAVHTIYF. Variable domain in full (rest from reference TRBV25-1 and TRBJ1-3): EADIYQTPRYLVIGTGKKITLECSQTMGHDKMYWYQQDPGMELHLIHYSYGVNSTEKGDLSSESTVSRIRTEHFPLTLESARPSHTSQYLCASSIQGAVHTIYFGEGSWLTVV.

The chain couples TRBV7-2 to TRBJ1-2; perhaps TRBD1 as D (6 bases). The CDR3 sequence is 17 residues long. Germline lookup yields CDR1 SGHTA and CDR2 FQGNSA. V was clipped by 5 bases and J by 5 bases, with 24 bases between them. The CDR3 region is CASSPADVQGWSYGYTF. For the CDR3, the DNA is TGTGCCAGCAGCCCCGCAGACGTACAGGGATGGAGTTATGGCTACACCTTC.

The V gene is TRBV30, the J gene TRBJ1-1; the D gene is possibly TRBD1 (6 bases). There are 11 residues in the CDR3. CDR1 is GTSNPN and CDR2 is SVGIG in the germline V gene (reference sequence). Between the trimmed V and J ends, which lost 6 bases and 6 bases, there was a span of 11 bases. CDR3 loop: CACSRGAEAFF. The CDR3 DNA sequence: TGTGCCTGTTCCAGGGGCGCTGAAGCTTTCTTT. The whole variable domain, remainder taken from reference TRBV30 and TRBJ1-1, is SQTIHQWPATLVQPVGSPLSLECTVEGTSNPNLYWYRQAAGRGLQLLFYSVGIGQISSEVPQNLSASRPQDRQFILSSKKLLLSDSGFYLCACSRGAEAFFGQGTRLTVV.

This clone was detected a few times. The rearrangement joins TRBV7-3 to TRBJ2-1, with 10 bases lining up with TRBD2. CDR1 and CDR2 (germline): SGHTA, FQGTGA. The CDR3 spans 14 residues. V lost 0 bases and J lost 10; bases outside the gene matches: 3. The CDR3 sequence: CASSLTTTSGEQFF. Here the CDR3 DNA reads TGTGCCAGCAGCTTAACAACGACTAGCGGGGAGCAGTTCTTC.

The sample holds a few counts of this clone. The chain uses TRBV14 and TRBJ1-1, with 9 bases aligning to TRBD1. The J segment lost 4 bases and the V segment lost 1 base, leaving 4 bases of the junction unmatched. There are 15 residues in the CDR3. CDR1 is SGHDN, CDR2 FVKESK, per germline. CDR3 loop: CASSQVIQGATEAFF. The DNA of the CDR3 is TGTGCCAGCAGCCAAGTAATACAGGGGGCCACTGAAGCTTTCTTT. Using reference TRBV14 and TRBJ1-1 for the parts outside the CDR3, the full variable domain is EAGVTQFPSHSVIEKGQTVTLRCDPISGHDNLYWYRRVMGKEIKFLLHFVKESKQDESGMPNNRFLAERTGGTYSTLKVQPAELEDSGVYFCASSQVIQGATEAFFGQGTRLTVV.

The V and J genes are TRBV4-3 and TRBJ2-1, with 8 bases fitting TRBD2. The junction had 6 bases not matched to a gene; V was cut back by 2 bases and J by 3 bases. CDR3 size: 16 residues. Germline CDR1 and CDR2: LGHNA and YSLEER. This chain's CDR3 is CASSQFPTSDYNEQFF. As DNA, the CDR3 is TGCGCCAGCAGCCAATTCCCGACTAGCGACTACAATGAGCAGTTCTTC.